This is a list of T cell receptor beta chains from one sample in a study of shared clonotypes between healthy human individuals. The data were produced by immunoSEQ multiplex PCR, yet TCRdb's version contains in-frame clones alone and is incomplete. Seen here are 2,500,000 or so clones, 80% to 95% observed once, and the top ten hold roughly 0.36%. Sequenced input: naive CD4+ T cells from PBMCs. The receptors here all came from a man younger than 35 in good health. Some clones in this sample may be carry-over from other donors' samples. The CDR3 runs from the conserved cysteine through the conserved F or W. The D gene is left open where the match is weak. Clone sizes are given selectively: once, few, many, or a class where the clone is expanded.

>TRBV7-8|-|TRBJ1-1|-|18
CASSLATRQSTLNTEAFF
TGTGCCAGCAGCTTAGCGACCCGGCAGTCAACATTGAACACTGAAGCTTTCTTT
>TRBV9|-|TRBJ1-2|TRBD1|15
CASSVYRDRVAGYTF
TGTGCCAGCAGCGTGTACAGGGACAGGGTCGCTGGCTACACCTTC
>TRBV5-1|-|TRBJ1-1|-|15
CASSRVQGGDTEAFF
TGCGCCAGCAGCAGAGTACAGGGAGGGGACACTGAAGCTTTCTTT
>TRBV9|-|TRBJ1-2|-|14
CASSLLTGNYGYTF
TGTGCCAGCAGCCTACTGACAGGAAACTATGGCTACACCTTC
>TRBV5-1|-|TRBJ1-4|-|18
CASTPRGGLIATNEKLFF
TGCGCCAGCACCCCGCGGGGGGGGCTAATAGCAACTAATGAAAAACTGTTTTTT
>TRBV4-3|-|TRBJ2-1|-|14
CASSQDPGYREQFF
TGCGCCAGCAGCCAAGATCCGGGGTATAGAGAGCAGTTCTTC
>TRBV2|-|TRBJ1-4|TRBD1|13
CASSSQGAEKLFF
TGTGCCAGCAGCTCCCAGGGGGCTGAAAAACTGTTTTTT
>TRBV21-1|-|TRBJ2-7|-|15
CASGTGTSLIYEQYF
TGTGCCAGTGGGACCGGGACTAGCTTAATATACGAGCAGTACTTC
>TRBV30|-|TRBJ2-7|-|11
CAWSPRYEQYF
TGTGCCTGGTCCCCACGGTACGAGCAGTACTTC
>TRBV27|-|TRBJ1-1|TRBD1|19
CASSPFRTGVISAYTEAFF
TGTGCCAGCAGTCCATTCAGGACAGGGGTAATTTCAGCGTACACTGAAGCTTTCTTT
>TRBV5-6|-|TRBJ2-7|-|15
CASSLGYRESYEQYF
TGTGCCAGCAGCTTGGGGTACCGGGAAAGCTACGAGCAGTACTTC
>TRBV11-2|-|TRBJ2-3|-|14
CASSLGGSTDTQYF
TGTGCCAGCAGCTTAGGGGGAAGCACAGATACGCAGTATTTT
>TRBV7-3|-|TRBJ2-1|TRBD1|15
CASSLTTGGYGEQFF
TGTGCCAGCAGCTTAACTACAGGGGGATATGGGGAGCAGTTCTTC
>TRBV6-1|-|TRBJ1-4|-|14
CASSEVYVNEKLFF
TGTGCCAGCAGTGAAGTATACGTTAACGAAAAACTGTTTTTT
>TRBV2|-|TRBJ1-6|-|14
CASSSTGYNSPLHF
TGTGCCAGCAGTTCGACAGGCTATAATTCACCCCTCCACTTT
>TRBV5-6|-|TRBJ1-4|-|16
CASSLAGHRRGEKLFF
TGTGCCAGCAGCTTGGCGGGTCACCGAAGAGGGGAAAAACTGTTTTTT
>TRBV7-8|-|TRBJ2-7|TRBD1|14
CASSLDRNNYEQYF
TGTGCCAGCAGCCTGGACAGGAACAACTACGAGCAGTACTTC
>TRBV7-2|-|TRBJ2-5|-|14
CASSLDIRRETQYF
TGTGCCAGCAGCTTAGATATCAGAAGGGAGACCCAGTACTTC
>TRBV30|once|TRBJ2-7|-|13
CAWSVSVSGEQYF
TGTGCCTGGAGTGTAAGTGTATCTGGTGAGCAGTACTTC
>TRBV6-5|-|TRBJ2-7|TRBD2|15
CASSYHGLAGVEQYF
TGTGCCAGCAGTTACCACGGACTAGCGGGAGTTGAGCAGTACTTC
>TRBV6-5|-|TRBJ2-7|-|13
CASSYSTGHKQYF
TGTGCCAGCAGTTACTCGACCGGGCACAAGCAGTACTTC
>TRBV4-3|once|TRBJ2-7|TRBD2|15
CASSQRLAGPYEQYF
TGCGCCAGCAGCCAACGACTAGCGGGACCCTACGAGCAGTACTTC
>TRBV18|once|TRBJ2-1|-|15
CASSPLGRTYNEQFF
TGTGCCAGCTCACCACTGGGACGGACGTACAATGAGCAGTTCTTC
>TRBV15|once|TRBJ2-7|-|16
CATSRGGGGRSYEQYF
TGTGCCACCAGCAGAGGGGGCGGCGGAAGATCCTACGAGCAGTACTTC